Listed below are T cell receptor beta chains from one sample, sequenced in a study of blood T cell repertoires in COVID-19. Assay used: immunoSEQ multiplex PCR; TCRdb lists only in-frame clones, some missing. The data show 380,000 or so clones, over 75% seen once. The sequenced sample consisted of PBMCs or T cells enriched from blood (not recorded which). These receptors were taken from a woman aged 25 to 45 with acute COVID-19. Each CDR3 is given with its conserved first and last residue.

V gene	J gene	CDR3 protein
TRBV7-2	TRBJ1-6	CASSLSPRGSYNSPLHF
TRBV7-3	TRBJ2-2	CASSLGGVSGELFF
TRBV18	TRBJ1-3	CASSPPGQGAPGNTIYF
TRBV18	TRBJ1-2	CASSPEGLGGYTF
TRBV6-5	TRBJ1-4	CASSYSLDRGKLFF
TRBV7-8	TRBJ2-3	CASSFRALADTQYF
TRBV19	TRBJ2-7	CASALSGDSYEQYF
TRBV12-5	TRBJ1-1	CASGLVLSGNTEAFF
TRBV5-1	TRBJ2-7	CASSLGGTGGYEQYF
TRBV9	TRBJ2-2	CASSVQGAGELFF
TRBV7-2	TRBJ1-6	CASSLDSQNSPLHF
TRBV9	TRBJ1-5	CASSRGGYSNQPQHF
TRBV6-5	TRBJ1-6	CASFGGMVNSPLHF
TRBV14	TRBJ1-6	CASSQVPNGSPLHF
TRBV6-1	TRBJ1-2	CASSEGAAYHGYTF
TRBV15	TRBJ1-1	CATSRDRVLRGTEAFF
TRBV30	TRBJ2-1	CAWSGLAGDAYNEQFF
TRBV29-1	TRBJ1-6	CSVLTGFNSPLHF
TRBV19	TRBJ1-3	CASSISDSSGNTIYF
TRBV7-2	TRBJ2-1	CASSFRLAGNNEQFF
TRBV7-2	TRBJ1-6	CASSPGTGVAGSPLHF
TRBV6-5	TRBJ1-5	CASRAGVGNQPQHF
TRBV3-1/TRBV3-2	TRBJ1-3	CASSQRGPRNTIYF
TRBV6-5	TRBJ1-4	CASRPRQGAKEKLFF
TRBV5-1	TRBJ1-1	CASSYGGLNTEAFF
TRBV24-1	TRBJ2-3	CATTASGGNTDTQYF
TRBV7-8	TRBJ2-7	CASSFLKTGVSSYEQYF
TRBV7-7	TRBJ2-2	CASSLNQGVGGELFF
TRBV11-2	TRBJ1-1	CASSLTGPFRAFF
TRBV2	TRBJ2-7	CASSRSGTISYEQYF
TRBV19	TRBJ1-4	CASSIDPPGLAGGEKLFF
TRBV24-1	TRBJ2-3	CATSDASGGAIGLGPTDTQYF
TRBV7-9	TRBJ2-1	CASSLESLSGGPRLGQFF
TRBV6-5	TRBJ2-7	CASSRTGGEQYF
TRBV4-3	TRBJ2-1	CASSQRISYNEQFF
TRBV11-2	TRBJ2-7	CASSPGGWGAGGDFYEQYF
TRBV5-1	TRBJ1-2	CASSWGTGGGYTF
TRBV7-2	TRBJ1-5	CASSAGRNQPQHF
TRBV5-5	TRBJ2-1	CASSYPGLAAYNEQFF
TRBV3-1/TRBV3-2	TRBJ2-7	CASSHAATYEQYF
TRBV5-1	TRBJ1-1	CASGREPYTEAFF
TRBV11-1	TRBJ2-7	CASSTGTIDLLYEQYF
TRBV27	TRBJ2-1	CASSLFAADNEQFF